Each of the 3 T cell receptor beta chains below was sequenced from the same sample in a study of beta chain features in type 1 diabetes. Findings and limits, study-wide: In every one of the four CD4+ subsets, TCRB CDR3s were moderately but significantly shorter in Type 1 diabetes patients.

These receptors have no known antigen. cDNA synthesis used the whole RNA isolate, giving expressed TCRB sequences. TCRdb keeps only in-frame clones here, not all; method: immunoSEQ multiplex PCR. The sample lists more than 300,000 clones, 8.5% to 10% occurring once. Source material: central memory CD4+ T cells from blood. These receptors were obtained from a man in his thirties or forties with type 1 diabetes.

V and J are TRBV2 and TRBJ1-1; D uncertain. CDR3 length equals 13 residues. The germline gives CDR1 SNHLY, CDR2 FYNNEI. V lost 3 bases to trimming and J lost 4 bases, with 9 bases between them. The CDR3 spells CASSDLGATEAFF. In nucleotides, the CDR3 is TGTGCCAGCAGTGACCTGGGAGCCACTGAAGCTTTCTTT.

The genes are TRBV7-2 and TRBJ1-1; D gene uncertain. CDR1 and CDR2 (germline): SGHTA, FQGNSA. There are 14 residues in the CDR3. Trimming took 1 base from V and 1 from J, leaving 7 bases between them. The CDR3 DNA follows: TGTGCCAGCAGCTTAGGCTTCTCGAACACTGAAGCTTTCTTT. Protein product: CASSLGFSNTEAFF.

This clone has just a few counts. The genes are TRBV4-1 and TRBJ1-4; no clear D gene. The CDR3 is made up of 15 amino acids. The germline gives CDR1 MGHRA, CDR2 YSYEKL. V lost 0 bases and J 5 bases, leaving 10 bases between the germline ends. In DNA form, the CDR3 reads TGCGCCAGCAGCCAAGAGGGAAGGGTCAATGAAAAACTGTTTTTT. As protein: CASSQEGRVNEKLFF.